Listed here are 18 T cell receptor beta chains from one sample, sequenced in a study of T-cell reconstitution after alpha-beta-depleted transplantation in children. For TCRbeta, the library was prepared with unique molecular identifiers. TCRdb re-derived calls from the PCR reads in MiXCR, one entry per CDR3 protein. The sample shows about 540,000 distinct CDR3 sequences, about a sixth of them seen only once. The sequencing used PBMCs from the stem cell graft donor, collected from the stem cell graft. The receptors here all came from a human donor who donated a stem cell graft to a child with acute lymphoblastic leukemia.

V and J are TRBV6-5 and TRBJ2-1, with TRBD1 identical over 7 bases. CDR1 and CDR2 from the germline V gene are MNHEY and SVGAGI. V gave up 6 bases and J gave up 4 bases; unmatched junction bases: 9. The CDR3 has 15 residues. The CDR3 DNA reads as TGTGCCAGCAGCTACCGGGACAGATCTTACAATGAGCAGTTCTTC. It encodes CASSYRDRSYNEQFF.

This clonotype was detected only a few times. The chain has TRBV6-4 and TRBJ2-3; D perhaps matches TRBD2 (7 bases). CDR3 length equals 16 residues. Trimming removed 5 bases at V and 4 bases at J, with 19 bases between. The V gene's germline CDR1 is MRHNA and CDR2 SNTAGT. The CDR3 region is CASSPLSRGGADTQYF. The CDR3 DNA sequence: TGTGCCAGCAGTCCGCTCTCGAGGGGGGGAGCAGATACGCAGTATTTT.

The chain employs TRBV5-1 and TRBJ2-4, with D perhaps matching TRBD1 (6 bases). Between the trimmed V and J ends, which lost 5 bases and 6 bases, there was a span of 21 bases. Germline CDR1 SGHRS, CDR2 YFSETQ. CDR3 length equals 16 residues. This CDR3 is CASSSPSQGPSNIQYF. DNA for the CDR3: TGCGCCAGCAGTTCTCCTTCACAGGGTCCTTCAAACATTCAGTACTTC. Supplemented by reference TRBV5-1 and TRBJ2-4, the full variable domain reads KAGVTQTPRYLIKTRGQQVTLSCSPISGHRSVSWYQQTPGQGLQFLFEYFSETQRNKGNFPGRFSGRQFSNSRSEMNVSTLELGDSALYLCASSSPSQGPSNIQYFGAGTRLSVL.

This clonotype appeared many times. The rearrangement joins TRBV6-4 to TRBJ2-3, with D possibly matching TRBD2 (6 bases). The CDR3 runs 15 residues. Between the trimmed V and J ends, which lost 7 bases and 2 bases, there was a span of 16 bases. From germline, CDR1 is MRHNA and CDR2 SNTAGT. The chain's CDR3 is CASKFGGRDTDTQYF. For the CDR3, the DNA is TGTGCCAGCAAGTTCGGGGGACGTGACACAGATACGCAGTATTTT.

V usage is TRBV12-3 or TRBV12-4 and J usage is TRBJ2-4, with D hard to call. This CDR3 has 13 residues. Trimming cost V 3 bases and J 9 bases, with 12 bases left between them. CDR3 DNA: TGTGCCAGCAGTTTTGGGGTGTCAGGCATTCAGTACTTC. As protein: CASSFGVSGIQYF.

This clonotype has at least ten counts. The CDR3 sequence is CASSQLYEQYF. The CDR3 bases are TGTGCCAGCAGCCAACTCTACGAGCAGTACTTC. The chain has TRBV3-1 and TRBJ2-7; D remains unclear. The CDR3 contains 11 residues. V was trimmed by 2 bases and J by 3 bases, leaving 2 bases between them. Germline CDR1 reads LGHDT; CDR2 reads YNNKEL (reference sequence).

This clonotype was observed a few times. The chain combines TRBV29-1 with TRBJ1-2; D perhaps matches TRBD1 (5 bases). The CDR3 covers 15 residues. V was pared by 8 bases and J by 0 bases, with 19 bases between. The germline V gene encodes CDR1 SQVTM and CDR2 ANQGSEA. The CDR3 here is CSIPSGLGANYGYTF. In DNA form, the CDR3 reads TGCAGCATTCCCTCCGGGTTGGGGGCTAACTATGGCTACACCTTC.

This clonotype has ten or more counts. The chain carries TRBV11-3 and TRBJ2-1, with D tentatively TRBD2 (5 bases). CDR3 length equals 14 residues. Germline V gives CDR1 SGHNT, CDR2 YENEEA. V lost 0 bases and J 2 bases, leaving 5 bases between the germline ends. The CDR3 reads CASSLELAYNEQFF. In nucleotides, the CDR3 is TGTGCCAGCAGCTTAGAACTAGCCTACAATGAGCAGTTCTTC. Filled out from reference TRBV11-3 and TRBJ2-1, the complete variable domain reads EAGVVQSPRYKIIEKKQPVAFWCNPISGHNTLYWYLQNLGQGPELLIRYENEEAVDDSQLPKDRFSAERLKGVDSTLKIQPAELGDSAVYLCASSLELAYNEQFFGPGTRLTVL.

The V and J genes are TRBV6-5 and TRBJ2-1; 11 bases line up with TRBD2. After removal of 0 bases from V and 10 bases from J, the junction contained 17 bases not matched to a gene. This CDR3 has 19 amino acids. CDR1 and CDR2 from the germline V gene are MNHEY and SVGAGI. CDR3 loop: CASSYSQALLAGALSEQFF. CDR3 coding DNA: TGTGCCAGCAGTTACTCGCAGGCCCTACTAGCGGGAGCTCTTTCAGAGCAGTTCTTC.

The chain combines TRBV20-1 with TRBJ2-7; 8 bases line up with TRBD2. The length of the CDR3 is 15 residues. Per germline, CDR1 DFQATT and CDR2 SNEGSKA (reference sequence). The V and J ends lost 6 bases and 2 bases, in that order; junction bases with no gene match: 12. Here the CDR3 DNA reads TGCAGTGCCCCTGAGTTAACTAGCGGCACCTACGAGCAGTACTTC. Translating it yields CSAPELTSGTYEQYF.

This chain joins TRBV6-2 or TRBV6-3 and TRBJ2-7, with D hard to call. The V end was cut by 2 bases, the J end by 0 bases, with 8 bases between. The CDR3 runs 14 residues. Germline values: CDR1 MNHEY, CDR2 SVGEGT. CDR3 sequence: CASSYRLVSYEQYF. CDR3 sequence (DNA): TGTGCCAGCAGTTACAGGCTCGTCTCCTACGAGCAGTACTTC.

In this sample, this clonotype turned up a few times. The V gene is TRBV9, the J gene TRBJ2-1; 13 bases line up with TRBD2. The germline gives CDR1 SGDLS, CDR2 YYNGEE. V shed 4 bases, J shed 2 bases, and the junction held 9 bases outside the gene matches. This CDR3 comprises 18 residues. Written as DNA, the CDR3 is TGTGCCAGCAGCCCAAGGACTAGCGGGAGAGCCGCCTACAATGAGCAGTTCTTC. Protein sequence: CASSPRTSGRAAYNEQFF.

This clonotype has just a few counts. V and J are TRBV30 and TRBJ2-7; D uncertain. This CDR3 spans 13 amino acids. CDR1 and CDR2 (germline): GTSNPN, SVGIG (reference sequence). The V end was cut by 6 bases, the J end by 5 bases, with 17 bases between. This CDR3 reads CACGFGAFDEQYF. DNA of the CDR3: TGTGCCTGTGGATTCGGTGCTTTCGACGAGCAGTACTTC.

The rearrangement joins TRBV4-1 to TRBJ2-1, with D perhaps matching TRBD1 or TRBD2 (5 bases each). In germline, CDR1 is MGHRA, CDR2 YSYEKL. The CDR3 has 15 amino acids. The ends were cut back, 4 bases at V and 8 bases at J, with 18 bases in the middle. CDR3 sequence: CASSRLRGQSDEQFF. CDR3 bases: TGCGCCAGCAGCCGCCTACGGGGCCAGTCCGATGAGCAGTTCTTC.

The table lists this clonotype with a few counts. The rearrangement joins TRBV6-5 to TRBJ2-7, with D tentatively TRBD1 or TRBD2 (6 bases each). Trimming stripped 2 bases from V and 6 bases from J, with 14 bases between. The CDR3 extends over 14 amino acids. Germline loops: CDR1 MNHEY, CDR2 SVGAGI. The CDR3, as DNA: TGTGCCAGCAGTTACAGCGGTGGAGGGGGCGAGCAGTACTTC. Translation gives CASSYSGGGGEQYF.

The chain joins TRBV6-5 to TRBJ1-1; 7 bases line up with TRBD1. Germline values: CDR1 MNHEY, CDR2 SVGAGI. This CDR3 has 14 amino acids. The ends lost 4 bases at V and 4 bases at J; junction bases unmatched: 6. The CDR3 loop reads CASSFLRGGTEAFF. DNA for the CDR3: TGTGCCAGCAGTTTCCTCAGGGGGGGCACTGAAGCTTTCTTT.

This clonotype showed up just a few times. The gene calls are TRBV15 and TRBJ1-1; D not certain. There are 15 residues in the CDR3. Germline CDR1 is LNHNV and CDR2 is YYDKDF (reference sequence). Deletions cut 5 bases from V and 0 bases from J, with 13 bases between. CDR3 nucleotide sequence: TGTGCCACCAGCGACGGGGTAGGGATGAACACTGAAGCTTTCTTT. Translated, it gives CATSDGVGMNTEAFF. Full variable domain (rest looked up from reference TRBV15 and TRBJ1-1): DAMVIQNPRYQVTQFGKPVTLSCSQTLNHNVMYWYQQKSSQAPKLLFHYYDKDFNNEADTPDNFQSRRPNTSFCFLDIRSPGLGDTAMYLCATSDGVGMNTEAFFGQGTRLTVV.

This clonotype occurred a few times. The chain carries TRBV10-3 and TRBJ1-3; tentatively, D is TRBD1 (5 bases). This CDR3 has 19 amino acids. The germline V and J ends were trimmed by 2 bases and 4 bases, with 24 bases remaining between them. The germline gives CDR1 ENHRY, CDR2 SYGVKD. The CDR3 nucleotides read TGTGCCATCAGTGAGGGGCCGGGACTTATTATATTCGGGGGAAACACCATATATTTT. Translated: CAISEGPGLIIFGGNTIYF.